The 2 T cell receptor beta chains below come from one sample, sequenced in a study of cytotoxic CD8 clonotypes in ibrutinib-treated CLL. Generated by immunoSEQ multiplex PCR, the TCRdb table keeps only in-frame clones and is missing some. The profile shows around 310,000 clones, roughly 79% of them singletons. The sample consisted of PBMCs, taken before ibrutinib treatment. The receptors stem from a human donor with chronic lymphocytic leukemia.

This clone was detected a few times. The chain links TRBV7-9 to TRBJ2-3, with 10 bases identical to TRBD2. The J segment lost 0 bases and the V segment lost 5 bases, leaving 2 bases of the junction unmatched. Per the germline V gene, CDR1 is SEHNR and CDR2 is FQNEAQ (reference sequence). The CDR3 has 15 residues. CDR3 sequence reads: CASSKLAGSTDTQYF. The CDR3 DNA reads as TGTGCCAGCAGCAAACTAGCGGGAAGCACAGATACGCAGTATTTT.

The rearrangement joins TRBV7-2 to TRBJ1-5; 7 positions agree with TRBD1. The CDR3 sequence is 12 residues long. Germline loops: CDR1 SGHTA, CDR2 FQGNSA. CDR3 in amino acids: CATKGANQPQHF. Written as DNA, the CDR3 is TGTGCAACCAAGGGGGCAAATCAGCCCCAGCATTTT.